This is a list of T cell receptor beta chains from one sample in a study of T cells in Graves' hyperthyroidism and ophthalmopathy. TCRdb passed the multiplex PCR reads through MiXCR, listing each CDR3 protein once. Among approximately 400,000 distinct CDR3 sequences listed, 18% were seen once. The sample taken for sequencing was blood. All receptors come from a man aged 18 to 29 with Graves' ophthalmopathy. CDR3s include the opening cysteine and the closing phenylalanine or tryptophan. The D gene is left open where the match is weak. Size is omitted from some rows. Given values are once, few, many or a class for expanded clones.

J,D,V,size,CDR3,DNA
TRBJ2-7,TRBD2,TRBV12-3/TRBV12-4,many,CASSFGGESYEQYF,TGTGCCAGCAGTTTCGGGGGGGAATCTTACGAGCAGTACTTC
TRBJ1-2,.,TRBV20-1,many,CSARDVLVGGYTF,TGCAGTGCTCGCGACGTTCTCGTGGGGGGCTACACCTTC
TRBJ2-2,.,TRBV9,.,CASKGHLVTGELFF,TGTGCCAGTAAGGGACATCTCGTGACCGGGGAGCTGTTTTTT
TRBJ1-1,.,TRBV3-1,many,CASRYSEVTEAFF,TGTGCCAGCAGATACTCAGAGGTCACTGAAGCTTTCTTT
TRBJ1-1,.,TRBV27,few,CASILHSGPRWGNTEAFF,TGTGCCAGCATCCTTCACTCAGGTCCTCGATGGGGTAACACTGAAGCTTTCTTT
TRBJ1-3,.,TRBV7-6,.,CASTASGNTIYF,TGTGCCAGCACCGCATCTGGAAACACCATATATTTT
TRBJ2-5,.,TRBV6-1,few,CASSEVGRGAGETQYF,TGTGCCAGCAGTGAAGTGGGGCGGGGTGCCGGGGAGACCCAGTACTTC
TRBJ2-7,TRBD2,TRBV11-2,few,CASSQPAGGLYEQYF,TGTGCCAGCAGCCAGCCGGCGGGGGGTCTCTACGAGCAGTACTTC
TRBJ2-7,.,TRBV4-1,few,CASSQDFYYEQYF,TGCGCCAGCAGCCAAGATTTTTACTACGAGCAGTACTTC
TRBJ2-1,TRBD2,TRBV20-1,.,CSVEAGGLDEQFF,TGCAGTGTAGAAGCGGGGGGCTTGGATGAGCAGTTCTTC
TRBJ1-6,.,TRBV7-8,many,CASSFTGTQTASPLHF,TGTGCCAGCAGCTTCACCGGGACACAAACGGCTTCACCCCTCCACTTT
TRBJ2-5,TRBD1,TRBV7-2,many,CASSLAGTGGQETQYF,TGTGCCAGCAGCTTAGCGGGGACAGGGGGACAAGAGACCCAGTACTTC
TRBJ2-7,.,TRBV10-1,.,CASSPGTPTYEQYF,TGCGCCAGCAGCCCCGGGACTCCAACCTACGAGCAGTACTTC
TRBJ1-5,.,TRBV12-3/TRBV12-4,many,CASSSSRGSVYQPQHF,TGTGCCAGCAGCTCCAGCCGGGGTTCTGTCTATCAGCCCCAGCATTTT
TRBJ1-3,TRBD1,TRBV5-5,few,CASSFAAGTGARGNTIYF,TGTGCCAGCAGCTTCGCGGCCGGGACAGGAGCCCGGGGAAACACCATATATTTT
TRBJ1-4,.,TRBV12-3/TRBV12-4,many,CASSLSGPDEKLFF,TGTGCCAGCAGTTTATCAGGGCCAGATGAAAAACTGTTTTTT
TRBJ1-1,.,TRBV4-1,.,CASSPVDLGLFRNTEAFF,TGCGCCAGCTCCCCCGTCGACTTAGGACTATTCAGGAACACTGAAGCTTTCTTT
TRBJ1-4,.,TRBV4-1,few,CASSLTGQSYGEKLFF,TGCGCCAGCAGCCTTACCGGACAGTCATACGGGGAAAAACTGTTTTTT
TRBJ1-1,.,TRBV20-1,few,CSARAPGQSTEAFF,TGCAGTGCTAGAGCCCCAGGGCAGTCCACTGAAGCTTTCTTT
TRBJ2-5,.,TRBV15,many,CATERGGSQTAQYF,TGTGCCACCGAGAGGGGGGGTTCCCAAACGGCCCAGTACTTC
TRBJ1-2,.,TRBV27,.,CASSPSRGYYGYTF,TGTGCCAGCAGTCCCTCCCGGGGGTACTATGGCTACACCTTC
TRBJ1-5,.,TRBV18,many,CASSPSGVQPQHF,TGTGCCAGCTCACCCTCAGGGGTTCAGCCCCAGCATTTT
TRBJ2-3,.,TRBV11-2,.,CASSDTILVADTQYF,TGTGCCAGCAGCGACACAATACTAGTTGCAGATACGCAGTATTTT
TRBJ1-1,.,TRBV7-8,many,CASSPLAAGNTEAFF,TGTGCCAGCAGCCCACTGGCGGCGGGGAACACTGAAGCTTTCTTT
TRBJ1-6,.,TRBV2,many,CASRTTPLASPLHF,TGTGCCAGCAGAACTACACCTCTGGCTTCACCCCTCCACTTT
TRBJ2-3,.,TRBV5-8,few,CASRENLITDTQYF,TGTGCCAGCCGGGAGAATCTCATCACAGATACGCAGTATTTT
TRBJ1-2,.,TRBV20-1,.,CSAREDTPGYTF,TGCAGTGCTAGAGAAGACACTCCGGGCTACACCTTC
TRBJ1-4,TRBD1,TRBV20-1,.,CSASGGQGTATNEKLFF,TGCAGTGCTAGTGGCGGACAGGGGACCGCAACTAATGAAAAACTGTTTTTT
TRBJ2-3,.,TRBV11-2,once,CASSPRGLDTQYF,TGTGCCAGCAGCCCTCGGGGCCTCGATACGCAGTATTTT
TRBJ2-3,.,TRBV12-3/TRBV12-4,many,CASIRAEVDTQYF,TGTGCCAGCATACGAGCGGAGGTAGATACGCAGTATTTT
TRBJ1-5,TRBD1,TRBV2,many,CASVGPGGELQPQHF,TGTGCCAGCGTGGGGCCAGGGGGTGAGCTTCAGCCCCAGCATTTT
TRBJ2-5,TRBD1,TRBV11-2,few,CASSLELDRGQETQYF,TGTGCCAGCAGCTTAGAGCTGGACAGGGGGCAAGAGACCCAGTACTTC
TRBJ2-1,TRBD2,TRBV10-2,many,CASSDMRGGVHEQFF,TGCGCCAGCAGTGATATGCGGGGGGGCGTCCATGAGCAGTTCTTC
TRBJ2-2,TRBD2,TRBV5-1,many,CASSLAREAGELFF,TGCGCCAGCAGCTTGGCCCGGGAGGCCGGGGAGCTGTTTTTT
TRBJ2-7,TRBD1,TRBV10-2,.,CASRQGAENEQYF,TGCGCCAGCAGACAGGGGGCGGAAAACGAGCAGTACTTC
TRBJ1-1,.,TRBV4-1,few,CASSQVVGVNTEAFF,TGCGCCAGCAGCCAAGTTGTTGGGGTGAACACTGAAGCTTTCTTT
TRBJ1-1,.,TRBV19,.,CATASGGYTEAFF,TGTGCCACTGCTAGCGGGGGTTACACTGAAGCTTTCTTT